This TCR beta chain was profiled in a study of Graves' ophthalmopathy and Graves' hyperthyroidism. This clonotype showed up many times. Its antigen is as yet unknown. RNA transcripts were the source from which TCR beta CDR3 regions were amplified. RT-PCR in the first round used HTBI primers; a second-round multiplex PCR followed. TCRdb reprocessed the multiplex PCR reads via MiXCR and lists one record per CDR3 protein. The sample contains some 200,000 distinct CDR3 sequences, 25% to 30% of which appear only once. The germline V and J ends were trimmed by 1 base and 6 bases, with 17 bases remaining between them. Germline V gives CDR1 SGHNT, CDR2 YENEEA. CDR3 length: 16 amino acids. General observations from the study: The model forecast ophthalmopathy progression, reaching roughly 65% sensitivity and 72% to 80% specificity. Among thyroid clonotypes expanded above 0.001 frequency, most also appeared in blood. Ophthalmopathy was separated from stable hyperthyroidism by a 13-signature model with 87.88% sensitivity and 65% to 82% specificity.

The receptor was isolated from a man in his forties or fifties with Graves' ophthalmopathy. The chain uses TRBV11-3 and TRBJ2-3; D is possibly TRBD1 (5 bases). Sequencing was carried out using peripheral blood. CDR3 sequence reads: CASSLVGYRLADTQYF. The CDR3 coding sequence is TGTGCCAGCAGCTTAGTGGGTTACAGGCTGGCCGATACGCAGTATTTT.